These 29 T cell receptor beta chains were sequenced from one sample in a study of T cell changes during pregnancy in multiple sclerosis. Profiled with immunoSEQ multiplex PCR; TCRdb holds only in-frame clones, not every one. The repertoire consists of about 70,000 clones, with about 90% occurring once and the leading ten covering under 0.35%. Sequencing used CD4+ T cells from peripheral blood mononuclear cells, obtained after pregnancy. These TCRs come from a female donor with multiple sclerosis, enrolled in a pregnancy study.

Note on this clone: This is likely a read error, given that the CDR3 carries no conserved phenylalanine or tryptophan at its end. The DNA is omitted, as the CDR3 cannot be located on it reliably, and the CDR3 follows TCRdb's listing. V and J are TRBV28 and TRBJ2-3; the D call of TRBD1 is as the table states it, not checked on the DNA. Germline V gene sequence: CDR1 MDHEN, CDR2 SYDVKM. With termini counted, the CDR3 has 12 amino acids. The CDR3 region is CASSSGLRDRVL.

The chain recombines TRBV30 with TRBJ1-4; unclear D gene. Germline V CDR1 and CDR2: GTSNPN, SVGIG (reference sequence). This CDR3 has 13 residues. Trimming cost V 5 bases and J 8 bases, with 15 bases left between them. CDR3 DNA: TGTGCCTGGTCGGGAGCAAAATGGGAAAAACTGTTTTTT. This encodes CAWSGAKWEKLFF. The variable domain in full, with the rest retrieved from reference TRBV30 and TRBJ1-4, is SQTIHQWPATLVQPVGSPLSLECTVEGTSNPNLYWYRQAAGRGLQLLFYSVGIGQISSEVPQNLSASRPQDRQFILSSKKLLLSDSGFYLCAWSGAKWEKLFFGSGTQLSVL.

This clone was observed once. This chain connects TRBV28 to TRBJ2-2; TRBD1 matches 9 bases. This CDR3 spans 15 amino acids. V shed 2 bases and J 5 bases; nucleotides not matched to a gene: 3. Germline CDR1 is MDHEN and CDR2 is SYDVKM. CDR3 amino acids: CASSLTGTGTGELFF. Written as DNA, the CDR3 is TGTGCCAGCAGTTTAACCGGGACAGGGACCGGGGAGCTGTTTTTT.

V is TRBV2 and J is TRBJ2-3, with 7 positions matching TRBD2. The CDR3 consists of 16 residues. With V trimmed by 3 bases and J by 2 bases, 8 bases remained unmatched. Germline loops: CDR1 SNHLY, CDR2 FYNNEI. For the CDR3, the DNA is TGTGCCAGCAGTGACTTGTCTAGCGGTCTCACAGATACGCAGTATTTT. It is translated as CASSDLSSGLTDTQYF.

This clone came up once. This chain links TRBV11-2 with TRBJ2-1, with D hard to call. Germline V gene data show CDR1 as SGHAT and CDR2 as FQNNGV. This CDR3 has 14 amino acids. Trimming took off 5 bases at V and 0 bases at J, with 8 bases between the two ends. CDR3 sequence: CASSPRVSYNEQFF. The DNA of the CDR3 is TGTGCCAGCAGCCCTAGAGTCTCCTACAATGAGCAGTTCTTC.

The genes are TRBV25-1 and TRBJ2-1; possible D gene TRBD2, 5 bases. CDR1 and CDR2 from the germline V gene are MGHDK and SYGVNS. This CDR3 spans 12 amino acids. The V gene lost 6 bases and the J gene lost 6 bases, with 9 bases spanning the gap. The CDR3 DNA sequence: TGTGCCAGCAGGAGCGGCGTCAATGAGCAGTTCTTC. Residues: CASRSGVNEQFF.

The rearrangement uses TRBV4-2 and TRBJ1-5; no clear D. Germline-derived CDR1 and CDR2 are LGHNA and YNFKEQ. The CDR3 contains 15 residues. V lost 2 bases to trimming and J lost 3 bases, with 11 bases between them. The CDR3 DNA follows: TGTGCCAGCAGCCAAATCGACGGAGACAATCAGCCCCAGCATTTT. Its protein is CASSQIDGDNQPQHF.

The chain employs TRBV28 and TRBJ2-1; TRBD2 matches at 11 bases. Germline trimming cut 11 bases from V and 7 bases from J; bases unmatched to any gene: 10. Germline loops: CDR1 MDHEN, CDR2 SYDVKM. CDR3 size: 14 residues. The CDR3 nucleotides read TGTGCCTCACGAGTAGCGGGAGGGCCGAATGAGCAGTTCTTC. Its translation is CASRVAGGPNEQFF.

The rearrangement joins TRBV9 to TRBJ2-5; TRBD2 matches at 10 bases. The length of the CDR3 is 16 residues. CDR1 is SGDLS, CDR2 YYNGEE, per germline. J gave up 3 bases and V 2 bases, and 7 bases lay outside the gene matches. The CDR3 loop reads CASSVLPSGGEETQYF. CDR3 sequence (DNA): TGTGCCAGCAGCGTTTTGCCTAGCGGGGGTGAAGAGACCCAGTACTTC.

The chain links TRBV10-2 to TRBJ1-2; 10 bases align to TRBD1. CDR1 and CDR2 from the germline V gene are WSHSY and SAAADI. Trimming cost V 8 bases and J 8 bases; bases outside gene matches: 23. This CDR3 is 18 amino acids long. The CDR3 spells CASRDLTGTGASMRGYTF. CDR3 nucleotides: TGCGCCAGCCGAGACCTAACCGGGACAGGGGCATCAATGAGGGGCTACACCTTC.

The genes are TRBV2 and TRBJ1-1; a possible D gene is TRBD1 (6 bases). Trimming took 0 bases from V and 1 from J, leaving 12 bases between them. The CDR3 has 16 residues. Germline V CDR1 and CDR2: SNHLY, FYNNEI. The CDR3 here is CASSEARGGRNTEAFF. The CDR3 DNA reads TGTGCCAGCAGTGAAGCTCGCGGGGGGCGGAACACTGAAGCTTTCTTT. The full variable domain, its missing parts supplied by reference TRBV2 and TRBJ1-1, is EPEVTQTPSHQVTQMGQEVILRCVPISNHLYFYWYRQILGQKVEFLVSFYNNEISEKSEIFDDQFSVERPDGSNFTLKIRSTKLEDSAMYFCASSEARGGRNTEAFFGQGTRLTVV.

V and J are TRBV5-4 and TRBJ1-4; a possible D gene is TRBD1 (5 bases). CDR1 is SGHNT, CDR2 YYREEE, per germline (reference sequence). CDR3 length: 15 residues. Trimming removed 3 bases at V and 0 bases at J, with 9 bases between. This CDR3 reads CASSSGGSTNEKLFF. In DNA form, the CDR3 reads TGTGCCAGCAGCTCTGGGGGGTCAACTAATGAAAAACTGTTTTTT. The full variable domain, rest sourced from reference TRBV5-4 and TRBJ1-4, is ETGVTQSPTHLIKTRGQQVTLRCSSQSGHNTVSWYQQALGQGPQFIFQYYREEENGRGNFPPRFSGLQFPNYSSELNVNALELDDSALYLCASSSGGSTNEKLFFGSGTQLSVL.

The J gene is TRBJ1-4, the V gene TRBV29-1, with a tentative D call TRBD1 (6 bases). The CDR3 totals 15 residues. V lost 4 bases to trimming and J lost 0 bases, with 12 bases between them. Germline CDR1 is SQVTM and CDR2 is ANQGSEA. CDR3 nucleotide sequence: TGCAGCGTTGCTGGGACATCCGCAACTAATGAAAAACTGTTTTTT. It translates to CSVAGTSATNEKLFF.

The genes are TRBV9 and TRBJ2-7; D may be TRBD2 (6 bases). Between the trimmed V and J ends, which lost 1 base and 0 bases, there was a span of 23 bases. The CDR3 length is 19 residues. CDR1 and CDR2 from the germline V gene are SGDLS and YYNGEE. The DNA of the CDR3 is TGTGCCAGCAGCGTATCAAGCTTCGGGAGTGGGGGAAGCTCCTACGAGCAGTACTTC. Translation gives CASSVSSFGSGGSSYEQYF.

V is TRBV7-9 and J is TRBJ2-7, with 12 bases lining up with TRBD2. This CDR3 comprises 19 residues. The germline V gene has CDR1 SEHNR and CDR2 FQNEAQ (reference sequence). V trimming: 4 bases; J trimming: 0 bases; junction bases outside the gene matches: 13. CDR3 in DNA: TGTGCCAGCAGCTCCCGACTAGCGGGGGACCCTAGGAGCTCCTACGAGCAGTACTTC. Translation gives CASSSRLAGDPRSSYEQYF.

This rearrangement joins TRBV16 to TRBJ1-2; tentative D call: TRBD1 (6 bases). The germline gives CDR1 KGHSY, CDR2 FQNENV. V was cut by 2 bases and J by 7 bases, with 17 bases left in between. This CDR3 has 15 amino acids. DNA for the CDR3: TGTGCCAGCAGCCAACAACCTGCCACAGGGACTGGCTACACCTTC. Its translation is CASSQQPATGTGYTF.

This clone was recorded once. This chain links TRBV2 with TRBJ2-2, with D maybe TRBD1 (5 bases). In germline, CDR1 is SNHLY, CDR2 FYNNEI. Trimming pared 6 bases from V and 3 bases from J, leaving 8 bases between. The CDR3 loop spans 13 amino acids. The CDR3 spells CASRQGDTGELFF. The CDR3 coding sequence is TGTGCCAGCAGGCAGGGCGACACCGGGGAGCTGTTTTTT.

The rearrangement joins TRBV7-8 to TRBJ1-5, with 7 bases lining up with TRBD1. With V trimmed by 3 bases and J by 8 bases, 7 bases remained unmatched. Germline CDR1 reads SGHVS; CDR2 reads FQNEAQ. The CDR3 is 14 residues long. CDR3 DNA: TGTGCCAGCAGCTTCTTGGACAGGCTTGAGCCCCAGCATTTT. It yields the protein CASSFLDRLEPQHF.

V and J are TRBV10-3 and TRBJ1-1; D gene ambiguous. Germline CDR1 is ENHRY and CDR2 is SYGVKD. The CDR3 length is 12 residues. Trimming shortened V by 3 bases and J by 3 bases, and 5 bases separated the two germline ends. For the CDR3, the DNA is TGTGCCATCAGTGACCTAGACACTGAAGCTTTCTTT. This sequence encodes CAISDLDTEAFF.

The chain joins TRBV27 to TRBJ2-3; 10 bases agree with TRBD1. V was pared by 5 bases and J by 6 bases, with 8 bases of the junction left unmatched. Germline CDR1 reads MNHEY; CDR2 reads SMNVEV (reference sequence). This CDR3 region has 15 residues. In DNA, the CDR3 is TGTGCCAGCAGTATGTGGACAGGGGGAGGGGATACGCAGTATTTT. It specifies CASSMWTGGGDTQYF.

V and J are TRBV7-2 and TRBJ2-7; possible D gene TRBD2, 5 bases. V was pared by 0 bases and J by 3 bases, with 12 bases between. CDR1 and CDR2 (germline): SGHTA, FQGNSA. The CDR3 is 15 residues long. DNA of the CDR3: TGTGCCAGCAGCTTAGCGGGAGACGATCTCTACGAGCAGTACTTC. Translation: CASSLAGDDLYEQYF.

The gene calls are TRBV7-3 and TRBJ2-3; 10 positions agree with TRBD2. CDR1 is SGHTA and CDR2 is FQGTGA in the germline V gene. The CDR3 is 15 residues long. V trimming: 5 bases; J trimming: 5 bases; junction bases outside the gene matches: 7. CDR3 sequence: CASSMLAGVQDTQYF. The CDR3 DNA follows: TGTGCCAGCAGCATGCTAGCGGGAGTTCAAGATACGCAGTATTTT. Full variable domain (rest looked up from reference TRBV7-3 and TRBJ2-3): GAGVSQTPSNKVTEKGKYVELRCDPISGHTALYWYRQSLGQGPEFLIYFQGTGAADDSGLPNDRFFAVRPEGSVSTLKIQRTERGDSAVYLCASSMLAGVQDTQYFGPGTRLTVL.

The genes are TRBV19 and TRBJ2-1, with 7 bases identical to TRBD1. Germline CDR1 reads LNHDA; CDR2 reads SQIVND (reference sequence). The CDR3 consists of 15 residues. The junction had 8 bases not matched to a gene; V was cut back by 6 bases and J by 3 bases. DNA of the CDR3: TGTGCCAGTAGCCACCTGACAGGGATCTACAATGAGCAGTTCTTC. Protein sequence: CASSHLTGIYNEQFF.

This chain connects TRBV19 to TRBJ1-2, with 7 bases lining up with TRBD1. V was clipped by 6 bases and J by 8 bases; unmatched bases: 6. The V gene's germline CDR1 is LNHDA and CDR2 SQIVND (reference sequence). The CDR3 runs to 12 residues. The CDR3 spells CASSPRGEGYTF. Written as DNA, the CDR3 is TGTGCCAGTAGCCCCAGGGGGGAAGGCTACACCTTC.

This clone appeared once. The chain couples TRBV11-2 to TRBJ2-1, with 9 bases lining up with TRBD1. The germline V gene encodes CDR1 SGHAT and CDR2 FQNNGV. CDR3 length: 16 residues. V gave up 1 base and J gave up 4 bases; unmatched junction bases: 5. Here the CDR3 DNA reads TGTGCCAGCAGCTTAGTAACTGGACAGGGGTACAATGAGCAGTTCTTC. Amino acids: CASSLVTGQGYNEQFF.

The chain uses TRBV25-1 and TRBJ1-1, with TRBD1 as a possible D gene (5 bases). CDR3 length: 15 amino acids. V lost 6 bases and J lost 3, with 17 bases in between. CDR1 and CDR2 from the germline V gene are MGHDK and SYGVNS. The CDR3 spells CASSPDRSGDTEAFF. The CDR3 coding sequence is TGTGCCAGCAGCCCCGACCGCTCGGGGGACACTGAAGCTTTCTTT.

Here the CDR3 DNA reads TGCGCCAGCAGCTTTCGACAGGGGGCGAACACTGAAGCTTTCTTT. Translation: CASSFRQGANTEAFF. V is TRBV5-1 and J is TRBJ1-1, with 10 bases matching TRBD1. This CDR3 region has 15 residues. The V segment lost 2 bases and the J segment 1 base; nucleotides outside the gene matches: 2. Germline CDR1 is SGHRS and CDR2 is YFSETQ.

The rearrangement uses TRBV30 and TRBJ1-1, with TRBD1 matching 9 bases. The V segment lost 1 base and the J segment 11 bases; nucleotides outside the gene matches: 14. The CDR3 runs 15 residues. Germline V gene sequence: CDR1 GTSNPN, CDR2 SVGIG (reference sequence). The CDR3, as DNA: TGTGCCTGGAGTGGGGGGGACAGGGCCCTGGAGGAGGCTTTCTTT. Translated, it gives CAWSGGDRALEEAFF.

The chain has TRBV9 and TRBJ2-2; 10 nucleotides align to TRBD1. The CDR3 loop spans 15 amino acids. Germline CDR1 reads SGDLS; CDR2 reads YYNGEE. The trim removed 0 bases at V and 6 bases at J, leaving 2 bases unmatched. The CDR3 bases are TGTGCCAGCAGCGTAGTCGGGACAGGGGCCGGGGAGCTGTTTTTT. This gives the protein CASSVVGTGAGELFF.